This T cell receptor (beta chain) was observed in a study of T cell responses to AZD1222 COVID-19 vaccine. The V gene end was trimmed by 4 bases and the J gene end by 2 bases; junction bases not matched to a gene: 7. The germline V gene has CDR1 SGHRS and CDR2 YFSETQ. This CDR3 is 16 amino acids long. Profiled with immunoSEQ multiplex PCR; TCRdb holds only in-frame clones, not every one. The table includes 110,000 to 150,000 clones, 80% to 90% detected once. This clone was seen only a few times. Its target is not known. Whole-study findings and limits: Seropositivity was recorded at baseline in only five to seven AZD1222 recipients.

The receptor comes from an adult in good health. The specimen was peripheral blood, collected on day 0 of AZD1222 vaccination. The chain is built from TRBV5-1 and TRBJ2-1; 9 nucleotides agree with TRBD2. As DNA, the CDR3 is TGCGCCAGCAGCGCCTCGCTAGCGGGGCCCTACAATGAGCAGTTCTTC. This encodes CASSASLAGPYNEQFF.